Below, one TCR beta chain is given with its context. Its antigen is still unknown. Base quality data are lacking; no much larger clone is found one base away. cDNA synthesis used template-switch 5'RACE with a primer carrying a 10-nucleotide random unique molecular identifier tagging each TCR transcript. Over 180 million TCR-beta sequences, covering 15-18 subjects, were produced in each sequencing run. Total RNA was extracted with the RNeasy kit. TCR-beta VDJ regions were amplified with primers for the TCR constant region and the 5'RACE anchor, using the KAPA Real-time Library Amplification kit. Sample indexes and Illumina adaptors were added in a first PCR, after which library yield was increased in a second PCR. The roughly 650 bp TCR product was size-selected on a 2% E-gel SizeSelection system after Ampure bead purification. Library quality was checked on a Bioanalyzer, concentration was measured with Qubit, and libraries were quantified with the Kapa Library Quantification kit before pooling. Paired-end 2 x 150 bp sequencing of the libraries was performed on an Illumina HiSeq 2500. To increase sequence diversity, roughly 24-32% phiX was spiked into each library pool. Per the authors' processing: Quality-filtered reads were processed with the UMI-based MiGEC pipeline, which removed over 80% of raw TCR sequences during error correction. IMGT germline references were used for alignment of VDJ genes, and clonotypes were defined by a unique CDR3 amino acid sequence together with V-J genes. Clonal expansion, Shannon diversity, and CDR3 relatedness (CalcPairwiseDistances, ClusterSamples) were evaluated with VDJtools, and phylogenetic trees were built with CLCbio workbench. Expanded clones were defined as having at least 8 unique UMIs, based on coefficient-of-variation modelling across technical triplicates. Using fastp at Q25 and MiXCR, TCRdb reprocessed the public reads and kept productive beta chains. A single entry per CDR3 protein holds the most common genes and DNA from its merged rows. These V and J calls originate from TCRdb's pipeline instead of the authors' own analysis. Recorded for this sample are some 46,000 distinct CDR3 sequences; around 4.3% of them occurred a single time. Approximately 5.4% of the sample is in the top ten clones.

For unsorted PBMC libraries, 2 million PBMCs were used after storage in RNAlater at -80 degrees C until RNA extraction. The multiple sclerosis patients were enrolled in a US clinical protocol that used magnetic resonance imaging to evaluate disease progression. Peripheral blood was subjected to Ficoll-Hypaque density gradient centrifugation to isolate PBMCs, which were then cryopreserved in liquid nitrogen. The data were obtained in a study of neurological immune-mediated disorders (dated by TCRdb to about 2019). Looking at the study overall: Of the roughly 34 multiple sclerosis patients, 31 had relapsing-remitting MS and 3 had secondary progressive MS. Peripheral blood TCR-beta repertoires from HTLV-I-associated myelopathy (HAM/TSP) patients, multiple sclerosis patients and healthy controls were compared by UMI-based sequencing. The roughly 110 TCR-beta libraries included longitudinal samples, technical triplicates and paired sorted CD4+ and CD8+ T-cell subsets alongside PBMC samples. The cohort was made up of approximately 69 subjects, consisting of some 15 HAM/TSP patients, roughly 35 multiple sclerosis patients and about 20 healthy controls.

The paper as a whole reports these results and caveats: Repertoires from 18 of 34 MS patients were grouped by phylogenetic analysis into a cluster of related CDR3 sequences, suggesting a possible repertoire-level signature. No identical CDR3 amino acid sequences were found to be shared among expanded clones across subjects, suggesting that TCR-beta repertoires were private in all groups. TCR clonal expansion was highest in HAM/TSP patients and lowest in MS patients, with MS patients falling below even healthy controls. The MS cluster was not associated with any clinical or MRI features, and the authors stated that larger cohorts are needed.

This sequence originates from a woman aged 60 to 75 with multiple sclerosis. Sequencing was carried out using PBMCs.

The nucleotide sequence is TGCGCCAGCAGCCACGGCGAGGGAGATACGCAGTATTTT. Translation gives CASSHGEGDTQYF. The sequence links TRBV5-1 to TRBJ2-3; the D segment could be TRBD2, given 5 matching bases. A distance of 11 bases separates the germline ends of V and J, which lose 4 bases and 5 bases respectively. CDR1 and CDR2, per the germline V gene, are SGHRS and YFSETQ. Including the terminal cysteine and phenylalanine, the CDR3 comprises 13 residues. Just the 39-base CDR3 DNA is kept, in frame starting at base 1.